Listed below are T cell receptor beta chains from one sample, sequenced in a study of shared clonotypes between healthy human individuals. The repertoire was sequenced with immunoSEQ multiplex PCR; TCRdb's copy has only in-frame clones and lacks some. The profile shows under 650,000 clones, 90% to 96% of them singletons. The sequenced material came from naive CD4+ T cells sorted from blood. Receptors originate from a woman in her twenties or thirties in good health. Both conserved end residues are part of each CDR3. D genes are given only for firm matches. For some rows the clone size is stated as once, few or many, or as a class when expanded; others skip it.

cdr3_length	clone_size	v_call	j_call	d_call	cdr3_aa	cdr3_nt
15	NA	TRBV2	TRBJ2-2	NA	CASTLTGVNTGELFF	TGTGCCAGCACCTTGACAGGAGTGAACACCGGGGAGCTGTTTTTT
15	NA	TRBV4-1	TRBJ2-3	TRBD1	CASSQADRETDTQYF	TGCGCCAGCAGCCAAGCTGACAGGGAAACAGATACGCAGTATTTT
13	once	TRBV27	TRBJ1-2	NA	CASSLSGEYGYTF	TGTGCCAGCAGTTTATCAGGGGAATATGGCTACACCTTC
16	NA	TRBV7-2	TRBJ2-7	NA	CASSIDSLGVKYEQYF	TGTGCCAGCAGCATAGACAGCCTAGGGGTGAAATACGAGCAGTACTTC
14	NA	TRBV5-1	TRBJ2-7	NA	CASSLSVTAYEQYF	TGCGCCAGCAGCTTGAGCGTGACAGCCTACGAGCAGTACTTC
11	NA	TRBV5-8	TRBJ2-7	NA	CASSFQGERYF	TGTGCCAGCAGCTTTCAGGGTGAGCGGTACTTC
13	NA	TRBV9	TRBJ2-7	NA	CASSGVSSYEQYF	TGTGCCAGCAGCGGAGTAAGCTCCTACGAGCAGTACTTC
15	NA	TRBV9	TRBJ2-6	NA	CASSGIYYGANVLTF	TGTGCCAGCAGCGGAATCTATTATGGGGCCAACGTCCTGACTTTC
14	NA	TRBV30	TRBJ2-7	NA	CAWTKKSTSQEQYF	TGTGCCTGGACAAAAAAAAGTACCTCCCAGGAGCAGTACTTC
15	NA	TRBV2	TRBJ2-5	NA	CASSVPTGSEETQYF	TGTGCCAGCAGTGTCCCTACAGGGAGCGAAGAGACCCAGTACTTC
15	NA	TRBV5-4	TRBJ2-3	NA	CASSLGLESTDTQYF	TGTGCCAGCAGCTTGGGGCTCGAAAGCACAGATACGCAGTATTTT
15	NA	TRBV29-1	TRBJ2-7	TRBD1	CSVSPTGGSSYEQYF	TGCAGCGTGAGCCCAACAGGGGGAAGCTCCTACGAGCAGTACTTC
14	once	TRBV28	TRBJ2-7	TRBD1	CASSPGTGWYEQYF	TGTGCCAGCAGTCCCGGGACAGGGTGGTACGAGCAGTACTTC
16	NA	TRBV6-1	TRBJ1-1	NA	CASSEGSLGGYTEAFF	TGTGCCAGCAGTGAAGGGTCTCTGGGTGGGTACACTGAAGCTTTCTTT
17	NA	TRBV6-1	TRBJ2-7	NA	CASSEGKGQNPSYEQYF	TGTGCCAGCAGTGAGGGGAAAGGACAGAACCCCTCCTACGAGCAGTACTTC
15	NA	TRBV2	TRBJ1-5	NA	CASSEQGSPNQPQHF	TGTGCCAGCAGTGAACAGGGGTCGCCCAATCAGCCCCAGCATTTT
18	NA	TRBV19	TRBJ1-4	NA	CASRGGRNPPMTDEKLFF	TGTGCCAGTAGAGGTGGACGTAATCCCCCGATGACTGATGAAAAACTGTTTTTT
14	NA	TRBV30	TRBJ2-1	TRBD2	CAWTGTSSYNEQFF	TGTGCCTGGACCGGGACTAGCTCCTACAATGAGCAGTTCTTC
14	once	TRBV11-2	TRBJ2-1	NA	CASSPGQRNAEQFF	TGTGCCAGCAGCCCTGGACAGCGGAACGCTGAGCAGTTCTTC
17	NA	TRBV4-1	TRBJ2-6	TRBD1	CASSRGQGLFGANVLTF	TGCGCCAGCAGCCGAGGACAGGGTTTGTTTGGGGCCAACGTCCTGACTTTC
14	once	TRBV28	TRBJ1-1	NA	CASSPSDLNTEAFF	TGTGCCAGCAGTCCGTCGGACCTGAACACTGAAGCTTTCTTT
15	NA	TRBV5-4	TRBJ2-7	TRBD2	CASSSGLAGVNEQYF	TGTGCCAGCAGCTCGGGACTAGCGGGAGTGAACGAGCAGTACTTC
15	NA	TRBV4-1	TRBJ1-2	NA	CASSQEGDSTYGYTF	TGCGCCAGCAGCCAAGAGGGAGACAGTACTTATGGCTACACCTTC
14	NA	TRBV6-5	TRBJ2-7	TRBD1	CASKTGQGTYEQYF	TGTGCCAGCAAAACGGGACAGGGTACTTACGAGCAGTACTTC
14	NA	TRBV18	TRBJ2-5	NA	CASSHDWSKETQYF	TGTGCCAGCTCACATGATTGGAGCAAAGAGACCCAGTACTTC
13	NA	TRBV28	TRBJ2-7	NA	CASSLGTAYEQYF	TGTGCCAGCAGTTTAGGGACTGCCTACGAGCAGTACTTC
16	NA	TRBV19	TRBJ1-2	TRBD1	CASSNLQGQGSDGYTF	TGTGCCAGTAGTAATCTCCAGGGACAGGGATCGGATGGCTACACCTTC
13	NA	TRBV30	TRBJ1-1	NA	CAWQWAANTEAFF	TGTGCCTGGCAGTGGGCAGCGAACACTGAAGCTTTCTTT
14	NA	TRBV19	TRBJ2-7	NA	CASSISGPRNEQYF	TGTGCCAGTAGTATTAGCGGACCCAGGAACGAGCAGTACTTC
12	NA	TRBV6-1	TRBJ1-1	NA	CASSRGNTEAFF	TGTGCCAGCAGTAGGGGGAACACTGAAGCTTTCTTT
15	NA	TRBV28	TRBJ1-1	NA	CASSSGGEGWTEAFF	TGTGCCAGCAGCTCTGGGGGGGAGGGTTGGACTGAAGCTTTCTTT
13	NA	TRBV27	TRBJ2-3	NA	CASSSWSTDTQYF	TGTGCCAGCAGTTCTTGGAGCACAGATACGCAGTATTTT
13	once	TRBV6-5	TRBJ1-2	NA	CASKKGGDYGYTF	TGTGCCAGCAAAAAGGGAGGGGACTATGGCTACACCTTC
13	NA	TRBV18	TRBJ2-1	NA	CASSEDTNNEQFF	TGTGCCAGCTCAGAGGACACGAACAATGAGCAGTTCTTC
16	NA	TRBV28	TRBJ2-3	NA	CASSTSRDNLGNTQYF	TGTGCCAGCAGTACATCGCGGGACAACTTAGGGAATACGCAGTATTTT
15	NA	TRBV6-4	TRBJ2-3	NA	CASSDSVGVSNTQYF	TGTGCCAGCAGTGACTCAGTGGGAGTGTCGAATACGCAGTATTTT
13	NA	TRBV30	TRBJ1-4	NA	CAWSVMGGEKLFF	TGTGCCTGGAGTGTAATGGGGGGTGAAAAACTGTTTTTT
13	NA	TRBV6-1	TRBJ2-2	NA	CASVEANTGELFF	TGTGCCAGCGTGGAGGCTAACACCGGGGAGCTGTTTTTT
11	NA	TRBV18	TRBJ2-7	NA	CASSLSYEQYF	TGTGCCAGCTCCCTCTCCTACGAGCAGTACTTC
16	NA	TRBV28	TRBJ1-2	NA	CASSLGVFASGYGYTF	TGTGCCAGCAGTTTAGGGGTTTTCGCCTCTGGCTATGGCTACACCTTC
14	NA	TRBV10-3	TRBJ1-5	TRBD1	CAAGTGGNNQPQHF	TGTGCCGCCGGGACAGGGGGCAACAATCAGCCCCAGCATTTT
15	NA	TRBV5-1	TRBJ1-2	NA	CASSLARRDLPGYTF	TGCGCCAGCAGCTTGGCCAGACGAGACTTACCTGGCTACACCTTC
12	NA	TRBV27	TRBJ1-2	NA	CASSFTGIGYTF	TGTGCCAGCAGTTTTACGGGAATTGGCTACACCTTC
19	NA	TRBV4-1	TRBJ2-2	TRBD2	CASSQDSGVWLADTGELFF	TGCGCCAGCAGCCAAGATAGTGGGGTTTGGCTAGCGGACACCGGGGAGCTGTTTTTT
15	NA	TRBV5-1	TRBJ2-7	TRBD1	CASSLSGQISYEQYF	TGCGCCAGCAGTTTGTCGGGACAGATCTCCTACGAGCAGTACTTC
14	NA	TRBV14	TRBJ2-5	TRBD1	CASSPRTGGTAQYF	TGTGCCAGCAGCCCCCGGACAGGGGGTACTGCCCAGTACTTC
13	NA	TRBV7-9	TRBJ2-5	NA	CASSFSDQETQYF	TGTGCCAGCAGCTTTAGCGATCAAGAGACCCAGTACTTC
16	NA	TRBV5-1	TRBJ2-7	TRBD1	CASSLAGGTGALEQYF	TGCGCCAGCAGCTTGGCCGGGGGGACAGGGGCTCTCGAGCAGTACTTC